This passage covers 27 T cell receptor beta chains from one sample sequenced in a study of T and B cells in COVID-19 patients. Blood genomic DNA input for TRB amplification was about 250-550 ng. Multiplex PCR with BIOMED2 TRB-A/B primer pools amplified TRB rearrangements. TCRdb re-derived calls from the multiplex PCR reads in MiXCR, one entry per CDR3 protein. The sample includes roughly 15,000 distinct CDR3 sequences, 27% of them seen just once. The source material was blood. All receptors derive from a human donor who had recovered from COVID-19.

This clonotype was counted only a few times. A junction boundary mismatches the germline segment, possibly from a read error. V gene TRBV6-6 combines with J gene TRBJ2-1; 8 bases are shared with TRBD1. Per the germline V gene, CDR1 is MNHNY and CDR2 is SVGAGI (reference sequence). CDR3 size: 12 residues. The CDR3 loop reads CASSNRLDRALF. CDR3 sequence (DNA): TGTGCCAGCAGTAATAGGTTGGACAGGGCCCTCTTC.

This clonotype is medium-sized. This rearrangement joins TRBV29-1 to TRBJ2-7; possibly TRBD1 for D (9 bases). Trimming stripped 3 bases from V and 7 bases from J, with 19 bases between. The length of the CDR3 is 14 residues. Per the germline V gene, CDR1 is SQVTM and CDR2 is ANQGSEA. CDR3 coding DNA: TGCAGCGTTGACAGTAGCGGGACAGGGTCGGAGCAGTACTTC. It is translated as CSVDSSGTGSEQYF.

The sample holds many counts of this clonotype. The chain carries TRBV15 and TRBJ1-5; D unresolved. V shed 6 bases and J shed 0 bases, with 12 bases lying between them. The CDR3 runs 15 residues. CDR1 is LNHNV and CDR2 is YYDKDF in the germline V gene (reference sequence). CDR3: CATSRGFDSNQPQHF. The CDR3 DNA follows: TGTGCCACCAGTCGAGGGTTCGATAGCAATCAGCCCCAGCATTTT.

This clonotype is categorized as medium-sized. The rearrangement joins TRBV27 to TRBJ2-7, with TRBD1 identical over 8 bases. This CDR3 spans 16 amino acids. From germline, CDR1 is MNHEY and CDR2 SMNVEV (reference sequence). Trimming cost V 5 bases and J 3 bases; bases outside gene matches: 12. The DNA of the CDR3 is TGTGCCAGCAGTACAGGACCGGACAGGGCGGGCTACGAGCAGTACTTC. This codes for CASSTGPDRAGYEQYF.

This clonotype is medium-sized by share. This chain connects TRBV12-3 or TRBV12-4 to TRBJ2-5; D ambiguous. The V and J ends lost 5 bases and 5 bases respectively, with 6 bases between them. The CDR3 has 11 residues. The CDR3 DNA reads TGTGCCAGCAGTCCGGAGGAGACCCAGTACTTC. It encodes CASSPEETQYF.

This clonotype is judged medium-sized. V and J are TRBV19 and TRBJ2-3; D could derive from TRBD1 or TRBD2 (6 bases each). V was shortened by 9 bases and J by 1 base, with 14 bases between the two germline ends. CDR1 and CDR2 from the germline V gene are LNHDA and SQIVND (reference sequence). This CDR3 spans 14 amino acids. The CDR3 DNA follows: TGTGCCAGCCAAAGGGGGGATCGCACAGATACGCAGTATTTT. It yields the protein CASQRGDRTDTQYF. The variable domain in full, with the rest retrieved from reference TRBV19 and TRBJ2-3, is DGGITQSPKYLFRKEGQNVTLSCEQNLNHDAMYWYRQDPGQGLRLIYYSQIVNDFQKGDIAEGYSVSREKKESFPLTVTSAQKNPTAFYLCASQRGDRTDTQYFGPGTRLTVL.

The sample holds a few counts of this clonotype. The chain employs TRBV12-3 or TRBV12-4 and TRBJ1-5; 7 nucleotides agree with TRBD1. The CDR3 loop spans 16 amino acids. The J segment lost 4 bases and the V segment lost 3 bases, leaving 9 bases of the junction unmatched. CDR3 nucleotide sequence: TGTGCCAGCAGTTTCGGAGGGGGCATTGGTAATCAGCCCCAGCATTTT. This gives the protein CASSFGGGIGNQPQHF.

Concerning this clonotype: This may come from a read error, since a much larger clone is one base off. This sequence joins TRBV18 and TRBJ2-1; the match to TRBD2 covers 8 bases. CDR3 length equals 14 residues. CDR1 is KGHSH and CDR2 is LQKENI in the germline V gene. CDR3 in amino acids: CASTPSGGYNEQFF. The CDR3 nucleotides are TGTGCCAGCACACCGAGCGGGGGCTACAATGAGCAGTTCTTC.

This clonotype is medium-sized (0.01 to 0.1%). The CDR3 DNA follows: TGCAGCGGATTTACGCAATTGGGGACCCGTGATGATACGCAGTATTTT. Amino acid sequence: CSGFTQLGTRDDTQYF. V gene TRBV29-1 combines with J gene TRBJ2-3; D possibly uses TRBD1 or TRBD2 (5 bases each). Per germline, CDR1 SQVTM and CDR2 ANQGSEA. The CDR3 is made up of 16 amino acids. V was shortened by 7 bases and J by 6 bases, with 26 bases between the two germline ends.

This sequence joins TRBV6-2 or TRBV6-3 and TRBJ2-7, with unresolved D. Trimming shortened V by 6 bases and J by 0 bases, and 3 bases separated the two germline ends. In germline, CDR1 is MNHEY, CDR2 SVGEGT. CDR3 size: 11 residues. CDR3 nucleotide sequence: TGTGCCAGCAGCGTCTCCTACGAGCAGTACTTC. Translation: CASSVSYEQYF.

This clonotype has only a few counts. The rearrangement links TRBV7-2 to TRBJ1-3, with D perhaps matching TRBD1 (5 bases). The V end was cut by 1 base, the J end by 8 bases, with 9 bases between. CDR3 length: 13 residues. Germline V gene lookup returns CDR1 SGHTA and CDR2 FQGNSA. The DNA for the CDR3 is TGTGCCAGCAGCTTAGACAGGCCGGACACCATATATTTT. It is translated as CASSLDRPDTIYF.

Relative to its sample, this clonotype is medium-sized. CDR3 amino acids: CSGRGDYSYNEQFF. CDR3 nucleotide sequence: TGCAGCGGCCGGGGGGATTACTCCTACAATGAGCAGTTCTTC. The rearrangement joins TRBV29-1 to TRBJ2-1, with 7 bases identical to TRBD2. Germline CDR1 and CDR2: SQVTM and ANQGSEA. The CDR3 runs 14 residues. V was pared by 7 bases and J by 0 bases, with 6 bases of the junction left unmatched.

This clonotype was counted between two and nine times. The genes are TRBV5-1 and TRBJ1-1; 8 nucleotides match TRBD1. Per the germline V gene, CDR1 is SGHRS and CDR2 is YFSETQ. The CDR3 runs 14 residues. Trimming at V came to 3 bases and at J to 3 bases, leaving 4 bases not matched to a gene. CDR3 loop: CASSSTTGDTEAFF. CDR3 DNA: TGCGCCAGCAGCTCAACGACAGGGGACACTGAAGCTTTCTTT.

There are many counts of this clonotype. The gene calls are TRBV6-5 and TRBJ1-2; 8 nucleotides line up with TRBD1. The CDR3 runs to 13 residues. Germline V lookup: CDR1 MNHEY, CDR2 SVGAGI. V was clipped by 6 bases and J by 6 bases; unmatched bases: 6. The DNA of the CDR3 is TGTGCCAGCAGAGAGGACAGGGCGGATGGCTACACCTTC. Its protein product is CASREDRADGYTF.

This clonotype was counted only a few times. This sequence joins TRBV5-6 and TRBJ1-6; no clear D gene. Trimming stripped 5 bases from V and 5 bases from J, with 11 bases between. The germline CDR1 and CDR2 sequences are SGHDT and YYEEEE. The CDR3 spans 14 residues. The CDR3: CASRNGLHNSPLHF. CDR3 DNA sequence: TGTGCCAGCAGAAACGGACTACATAATTCACCCCTCCACTTT.

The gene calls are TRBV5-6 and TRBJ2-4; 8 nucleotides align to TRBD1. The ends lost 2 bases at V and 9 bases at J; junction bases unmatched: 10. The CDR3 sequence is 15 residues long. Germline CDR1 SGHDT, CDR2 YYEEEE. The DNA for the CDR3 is TGTGCCAGCAGCTTTCCTTCCGGACAGGGAGGCATTCAGTACTTC. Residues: CASSFPSGQGGIQYF.

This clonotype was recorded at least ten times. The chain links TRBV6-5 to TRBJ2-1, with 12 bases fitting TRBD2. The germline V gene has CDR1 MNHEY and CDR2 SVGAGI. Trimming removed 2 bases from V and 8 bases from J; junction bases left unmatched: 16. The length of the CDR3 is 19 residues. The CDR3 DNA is TGTGCCAGCAGTTACATTGGGACTAGCGGGCCCCCCTCCCCTGATGAGCAGTTCTTC. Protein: CASSYIGTSGPPSPDEQFF.

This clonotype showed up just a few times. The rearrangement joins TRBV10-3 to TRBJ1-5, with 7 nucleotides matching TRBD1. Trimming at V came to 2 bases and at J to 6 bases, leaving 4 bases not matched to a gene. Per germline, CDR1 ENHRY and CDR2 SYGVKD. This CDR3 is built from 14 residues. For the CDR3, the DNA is TGTGCCATCAGTGAGCCAGGGGGGAGTCAGCCCCAGCATTTT. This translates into CAISEPGGSQPQHF.

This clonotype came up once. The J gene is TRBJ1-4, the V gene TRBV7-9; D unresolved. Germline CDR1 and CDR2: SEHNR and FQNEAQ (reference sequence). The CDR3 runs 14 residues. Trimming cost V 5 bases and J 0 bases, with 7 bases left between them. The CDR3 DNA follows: TGTGCCAGCAGCAAAATTGCAACTAATGAAAAACTGTTTTTT. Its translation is CASSKIATNEKLFF.

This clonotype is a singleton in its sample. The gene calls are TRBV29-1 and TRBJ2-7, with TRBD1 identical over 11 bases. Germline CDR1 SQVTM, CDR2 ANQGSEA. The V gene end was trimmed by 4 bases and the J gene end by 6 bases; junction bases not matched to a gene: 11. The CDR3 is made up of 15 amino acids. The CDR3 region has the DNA TGCAGCGTTGGATCAATTGGGACAGGGGGTGGCGAGCAGTACTTC. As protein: CSVGSIGTGGGEQYF.

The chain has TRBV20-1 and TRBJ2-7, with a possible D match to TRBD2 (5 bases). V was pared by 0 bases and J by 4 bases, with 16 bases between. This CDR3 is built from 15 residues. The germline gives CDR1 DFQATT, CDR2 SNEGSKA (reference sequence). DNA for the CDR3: TGCAGTGCTAGAGATTCAGGTTCTACGGGATACGAGCAGTACTTC. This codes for CSARDSGSTGYEQYF.

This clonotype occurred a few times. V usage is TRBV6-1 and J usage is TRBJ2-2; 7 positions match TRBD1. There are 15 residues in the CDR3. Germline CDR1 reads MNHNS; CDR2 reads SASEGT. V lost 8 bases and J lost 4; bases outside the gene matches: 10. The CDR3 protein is CASVPGQQLTGELFF. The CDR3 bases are TGTGCCAGCGTCCCGGGACAGCAGCTCACCGGGGAGCTGTTTTTT.

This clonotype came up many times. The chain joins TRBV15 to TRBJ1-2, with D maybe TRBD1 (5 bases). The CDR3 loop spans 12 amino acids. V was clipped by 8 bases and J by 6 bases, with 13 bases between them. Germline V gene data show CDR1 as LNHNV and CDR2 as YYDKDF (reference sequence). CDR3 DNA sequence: TGTGCCACCGCCCGGGGAGGGGATGGCTACACCTTC. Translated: CATARGGDGYTF.

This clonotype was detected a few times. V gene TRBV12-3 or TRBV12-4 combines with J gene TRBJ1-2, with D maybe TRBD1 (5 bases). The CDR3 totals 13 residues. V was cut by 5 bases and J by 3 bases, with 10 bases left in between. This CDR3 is CASSGGGDYGYTF. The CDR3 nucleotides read TGTGCCAGCAGTGGGGGTGGGGACTATGGCTACACCTTC.

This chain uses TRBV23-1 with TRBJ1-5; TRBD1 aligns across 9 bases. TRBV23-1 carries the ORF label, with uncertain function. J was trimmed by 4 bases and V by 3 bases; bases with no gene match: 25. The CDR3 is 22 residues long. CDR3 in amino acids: CASSHHLGQGYSTTDQNQPQHF. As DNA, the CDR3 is TGCGCCAGCAGTCATCATCTGGGACAGGGTTATTCTACCACTGACCAAAATCAGCCCCAGCATTTT.

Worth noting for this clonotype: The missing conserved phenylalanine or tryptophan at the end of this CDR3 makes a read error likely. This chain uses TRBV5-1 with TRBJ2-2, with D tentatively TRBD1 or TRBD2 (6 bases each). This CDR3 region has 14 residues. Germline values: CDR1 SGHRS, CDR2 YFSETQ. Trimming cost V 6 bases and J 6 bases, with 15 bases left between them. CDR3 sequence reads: CASIPGGEAGELFL. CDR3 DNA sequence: TGCGCCAGCATCCCCGGGGGCGAGGCCGGGGAGCTGTTTCTT.

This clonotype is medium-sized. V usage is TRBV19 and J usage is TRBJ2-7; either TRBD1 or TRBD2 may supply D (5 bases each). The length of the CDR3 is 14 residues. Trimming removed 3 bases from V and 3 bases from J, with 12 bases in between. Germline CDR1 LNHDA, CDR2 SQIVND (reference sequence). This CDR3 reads CASSIPGQYYEQYF. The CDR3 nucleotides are TGTGCCAGTAGTATTCCGGGGCAGTACTACGAGCAGTACTTC. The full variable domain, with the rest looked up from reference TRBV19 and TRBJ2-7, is DGGITQSPKYLFRKEGQNVTLSCEQNLNHDAMYWYRQDPGQGLRLIYYSQIVNDFQKGDIAEGYSVSREKKESFPLTVTSAQKNPTAFYLCASSIPGQYYEQYFGPGTRLTVT.